The next 24 T cell receptor beta chains were all read from a single sample in a study of blood T cell repertoires in COVID-19. Profiled with immunoSEQ multiplex PCR; TCRdb holds only in-frame clones, not every one. This table has about 480,000 clones, 88% appearing once. The sample consisted of PBMCs or T cells enriched from blood (not recorded which). These receptors were collected from a woman aged 40 to 50 who had recovered from COVID-19.

The genes are TRBV5-1 and TRBJ1-2; D unresolved. CDR3 length: 15 amino acids. V shed 0 bases and J shed 6 bases, with 15 bases lying between them. Germline CDR1 is SGHRS and CDR2 is YFSETQ. In DNA form, the CDR3 reads TGCGCCAGCAGCTTGGCCGCCGGAGAGAGGGATGGCTACACCTTC. Protein: CASSLAAGERDGYTF.

This chain links TRBV5-5 with TRBJ2-7, with unresolved D. Germline values: CDR1 SGHKS, CDR2 YYEKEE (reference sequence). CDR3 length equals 15 residues. V was shortened by 0 bases and J by 3 bases, with 13 bases between the two germline ends. CDR3 sequence reads: CASSLDQVPYYEQYF. In nucleotides, the CDR3 is TGTGCCAGCAGCTTGGACCAGGTCCCTTACTACGAGCAGTACTTC.

Here the CDR3 DNA reads TGTGCCAGTAGTCGGCGGTTATTGAACACCGGGGAGCTGTTTTTT. Amino acid sequence: CASSRRLLNTGELFF. The chain links TRBV19 to TRBJ2-2, with D hard to call. The germline V and J ends were trimmed by 5 bases and 1 base, with 11 bases remaining between them. The CDR3 is made up of 15 amino acids. Looked up from germline, CDR1 is LNHDA and CDR2 is SQIVND (reference sequence).

The chain employs TRBV5-1 and TRBJ1-1; D is unclear. CDR1 and CDR2 from the germline V gene are SGHRS and YFSETQ. The CDR3 consists of 15 residues. In nucleotides, the CDR3 is TGCTCCTCCCAAAGGACTCCTGAGTTGAACACTGAAGCTTTCTTT. Amino acids: CSSQRTPELNTEAFF. Together with reference TRBV5-1 and TRBJ1-1, the CDR3 gives the full variable domain: KAGVTQTPRYLIKTRGQQVTLSCSPISGHRSVSWYQQTPGQGLQFLFEYFSETQRNKGNFPGRFSGRQFSNSRSEMNVSTLELGDSALYLCSSQRTPELNTEAFFGQGTRLTVV.

The count of this clone is one. The chain has TRBV29-1 and TRBJ2-7; 7 positions match TRBD1. Germline V gives CDR1 SQVTM, CDR2 ANQGSEA. This CDR3 comprises 12 residues. V lost 4 bases and J lost 2; bases outside the gene matches: 2. CDR3 loop: CSVAGTAYEQYF. The CDR3 DNA reads as TGCAGCGTTGCCGGGACAGCCTACGAGCAGTACTTC.

The J gene is TRBJ1-2, the V gene TRBV7-9; TRBD1 matches at 9 bases. J was trimmed by 6 bases and V by 5 bases; bases with no gene match: 4. In germline, CDR1 is SEHNR, CDR2 FQNEAQ (reference sequence). The CDR3 has 13 amino acids. CDR3 sequence: CASSLRTGDGYTF. The DNA of the CDR3 is TGTGCCAGCAGCCTGAGGACAGGGGATGGCTACACCTTC.

This chain connects TRBV12-3 or TRBV12-4 to TRBJ1-2; 7 bases agree with TRBD1. The CDR3 covers 13 residues. V shed 6 bases and J 5 bases; nucleotides not matched to a gene: 6. In nucleotides, the CDR3 is TGTGCCAGCAGCAACCGGACAGGATATGGCTACACCTTC. This gives the protein CASSNRTGYGYTF.

This rearrangement joins TRBV6-2 or TRBV6-3 to TRBJ2-5; D ambiguous. Germline loops: CDR1 MNHEY, CDR2 SVGEGT. Trimming pared 5 bases from V and 5 bases from J, leaving 9 bases between. CDR3 length: 12 residues. CDR3 region: CASSGRRETQYF. In nucleotides, the CDR3 is TGTGCCAGCAGTGGGCGTAGGGAGACCCAGTACTTC.

This clone occurred a few times. CDR3 DNA sequence: TGTGCCAGCAGTACCTGGACAACGGGTCAGCCCCAGCATTTT. Protein: CASSTWTTGQPQHF. The chain combines TRBV6-5 with TRBJ1-5; possibly TRBD1 for D (5 bases). Trimming took off 5 bases at V and 6 bases at J, with 14 bases between the two ends. There are 14 residues in the CDR3. The V gene's germline CDR1 is MNHEY and CDR2 SVGAGI.

V usage is TRBV4-1 and J usage is TRBJ1-1; 8 nucleotides match TRBD1. Per germline, CDR1 MGHRA and CDR2 YSYEKL. The CDR3 runs 11 residues. Losses at the gene ends were 9 bases for V and 7 bases for J; bases not matched to a gene: 4. The CDR3 sequence is CASAGGSEAFF. Here the CDR3 DNA reads TGCGCCAGTGCAGGGGGCAGTGAAGCTTTCTTT.

The chain links TRBV12-3 or TRBV12-4 to TRBJ2-6, with D unclear. The CDR3 length is 12 residues. V shed 10 bases and J shed 2 bases, with 6 bases lying between them. The CDR3 nucleotides are TGTGCCACCCGGGCTGGGGCCAACGTCCTGACTTTC. Amino acid sequence: CATRAGANVLTF.

V gene TRBV10-2 combines with J gene TRBJ1-4, with 10 bases lining up with TRBD1. The CDR3 length is 14 residues. V lost 6 bases and J lost 8; bases outside the gene matches: 6. Germline values: CDR1 WSHSY, CDR2 SAAADI. CDR3 nucleotide sequence: TGCGCCAGCAGAGACAGGGGGCGCGGGGAAAAACTGTTTTTT. It encodes CASRDRGRGEKLFF.

The chain has TRBV7-9 and TRBJ1-6; D is unresolved. The V gene's germline CDR1 is SEHNR and CDR2 FQNEAQ (reference sequence). The CDR3 length is 16 residues. Trimming removed 5 bases from V and 9 bases from J, with 20 bases in between. Here the CDR3 DNA reads TGTGCCAGCAGCCTCGGGGTCGTGGGCGCGCCTTCACCCCTCCACTTT. The encoded protein is CASSLGVVGAPSPLHF.

This chain connects TRBV18 to TRBJ1-1, with unresolved D. The CDR3 is 15 residues long. Germline CDR1 is KGHSH and CDR2 is LQKENI. The V gene lost 5 bases and the J gene lost 3 bases, with 16 bases spanning the gap. Here the CDR3 reads CASSTTIGKDTEAFF. The CDR3 DNA is TGTGCCAGCTCAACCACTATCGGAAAAGACACTGAAGCTTTCTTT.

The chain couples TRBV28 to TRBJ1-4; the D is unclear. Trimming removed 6 bases from V and 8 bases from J, with 10 bases in between. The CDR3 extends over 12 amino acids. Germline-derived CDR1 and CDR2 are MDHEN and SYDVKM. CDR3 loop: CASRLPQEKLFF. CDR3 nucleotides: TGTGCCAGCAGACTACCTCAGGAAAAACTGTTTTTT.

This sequence joins TRBV5-1 and TRBJ1-2; D is uncertain. The CDR3 has 14 residues. Germline V gene lookup returns CDR1 SGHRS and CDR2 YFSETQ. V was clipped by 0 bases and J by 6 bases, with 12 bases between them. The CDR3 coding sequence is TGCGCCAGCAGCTTGGCCGGTCACCGTGATGGCTACACCTTC. It encodes CASSLAGHRDGYTF.

CDR3 protein: CASSRDSQETQYF. CDR3 bases: TGTGCCAGCAGCCGGGACAGCCAAGAGACCCAGTACTTC. V usage is TRBV7-2 and J usage is TRBJ2-5, with 7 bases matching TRBD1. This CDR3 spans 13 amino acids. The V segment lost 5 bases and the J segment 1 base; nucleotides outside the gene matches: 1. Germline V gives CDR1 SGHTA, CDR2 FQGNSA.

This clone was found a few times. The chain links TRBV27 to TRBJ1-1; D not certain. CDR1 is MNHEY, CDR2 SMNVEV, per germline (reference sequence). The V end was cut by 0 bases, the J end by 8 bases, with 16 bases between. This CDR3 has 15 residues. CDR3 bases: TGTGCCAGCAGTTTATCGGTTACAGTGAAGTCCGAAGCTTTCTTT. It specifies CASSLSVTVKSEAFF.

The CDR3 region is CASSTYRGKNEKLFF. The CDR3 DNA follows: TGTGCCAGTAGCACCTACAGGGGGAAGAATGAAAAACTGTTTTTT. The rearrangement joins TRBV19 to TRBJ1-4; TRBD1 matches at 8 bases. Germline V lookup: CDR1 LNHDA, CDR2 SQIVND (reference sequence). The CDR3 has 15 residues. J lost 5 bases, V lost 6 bases, and 8 bases had no gene match.

V is TRBV21-1 and J is TRBJ1-1. TRBV21-1 is listed as a pseudogene. The CDR3 consists of 14 residues. This CDR3 is CASSNLAVDTEAFF. CDR3 nucleotide sequence: TGTGCCAGCAGCAACCTAGCGGTGGACACTGAAGCTTTCTTT.

The CDR3: CASSIHLNTEAFF. The CDR3, as DNA: TGTGCCAGTAGTATTCATTTGAACACTGAAGCTTTCTTT. V gene TRBV19 combines with J gene TRBJ1-1; D not resolved. The germline V gene encodes CDR1 LNHDA and CDR2 SQIVND (reference sequence). The CDR3 runs to 13 residues. V was shortened by 3 bases and J by 0 bases, with 5 bases between the two germline ends.

This chain joins TRBV13 and TRBJ2-2, with TRBD2 matching 12 bases. The CDR3 loop spans 16 amino acids. V trimming: 6 bases; J trimming: 5 bases; junction bases outside the gene matches: 7. Germline V gene sequence: CDR1 PRHDT, CDR2 FYEKMQ (reference sequence). CDR3 nucleotides: TGTGCCAGCAGACCGACCGGGACTAGCGGGACCGGGGAGCTGTTTTTT. Its protein product is CASRPTGTSGTGELFF. Supplemented by reference TRBV13 and TRBJ2-2, the full variable domain reads AAGVIQSPRHLIKEKRETATLKCYPIPRHDTVYWYQQGPGQDPQFLISFYEKMQSDKGSIPDRFSAQQFSDYHSELNMSSLELGDSALYFCASRPTGTSGTGELFFGEGSRLTVL.

The chain carries TRBV3-1 (or the pseudogene TRBV3-2) and TRBJ2-7; TRBD2 matches at 7 bases. The CDR3 sequence is 19 residues long. Germline V lookup: CDR1 LGHDT, CDR2 YNNKEL (reference sequence). V lost 0 bases to trimming and J lost 0 bases; unmatched junction nucleotides: 14. The CDR3 region is CASSQDPVIGRGFSYEQYF. CDR3 coding DNA: TGTGCCAGCAGCCAAGATCCAGTGATAGGGAGGGGCTTCTCCTACGAGCAGTACTTC.

The chain combines TRBV15 with TRBJ2-1; D might be TRBD1 (5 bases). The V gene's germline CDR1 is LNHNV and CDR2 YYDKDF (reference sequence). CDR3 size: 16 residues. V was pared by 5 bases and J by 1 base, with 15 bases between. The CDR3: CATSGADRSSYNEQFF. Here the CDR3 DNA reads TGTGCCACCAGCGGGGCTGACAGATCGTCCTACAATGAGCAGTTCTTC.